This is a list of T cell receptor beta chains from one sample in a study. TCRdb re-called the RT-PCR reads with MiXCR, one entry per CDR3 protein. This repertoire shows more than 600,000 distinct CDR3 sequences, around 14% found once; its top ten account for 3.6%. Sequencing input: memory CD4+ T cells from blood. These receptors originate from a female donor in good health, serving as a healthy control. Each CDR3 is given with its conserved first and last residue. A D gene is named only where the DNA matches it firmly. Not every row has a clone size; where given, it reads once, few, many or a size class.

-	TRBJ2-3	TRBD2	TRBV15	TGTGCCACCAGCAGAGCTAGCGGGGTCGTCACAGATACGCAGTATTTT	CATSRASGVVTDTQYF
many	TRBJ2-6	-	TRBV25-1	TGTGCCAGCAGTGACCCCCCAAGAAGTCCTGGGGCCAACGTCCTGACTTTC	CASSDPPRSPGANVLTF
once	TRBJ1-6	-	TRBV27	TGTGCCAGCAGTTCACGGGGAGGAAATTCACCCCTCCACTTT	CASSSRGGNSPLHF
-	TRBJ2-1	TRBD1	TRBV7-9	TGTGCCAGCAGAAAAGGCTCGGGACAGGCCTCCTACAATGAGCAGTTCTTC	CASRKGSGQASYNEQFF
-	TRBJ1-1	-	TRBV5-4	TGTGCCAGCAGCTTGTACGGGAGCATGAACACTGAAGCTTTCTTT	CASSLYGSMNTEAFF
few	TRBJ2-2	TRBD2	TRBV29-1	TGCAGCGCTGGGGGGGGAACCGGGGAGCTGTTTTTT	CSAGGGTGELFF
many	TRBJ2-7	-	TRBV6-5	TGTGCCAGCAGACCCACTCTCGTAGGGGGGACCTACGAGCAGTACTTC	CASRPTLVGGTYEQYF
many	TRBJ2-2	-	TRBV10-3	TGTGCCACCGGTACGGGAGCGAACACCGGGGAGCTGTTTTTT	CATGTGANTGELFF
-	TRBJ2-5	TRBD2	TRBV7-7	TGTGCTAGCAGCCTTCAGGCTAGCGGGGAAGAGACCCAGTACTTC	CASSLQASGEETQYF
many	TRBJ2-3	-	TRBV6-5	TGTGCCAGCAGTTACCATCCGCGCACAGATACGCAGTATTTT	CASSYHPRTDTQYF
-	TRBJ2-1	-	TRBV2	TGTGCCGGAAGCGTTTACAATGAGCAGTTCTTC	CAGSVYNEQFF
many	TRBJ1-5	-	TRBV6-6	TGTGCCAGCAGTCACGGGACATATAGCAATCAGCCCCAGCATTTT	CASSHGTYSNQPQHF
many	TRBJ2-2	TRBD2	TRBV5-6	TGTGCCAGCAGCCCACTGGGACTAGTCCCCGGGGAGCTGTTTTTT	CASSPLGLVPGELFF
many	TRBJ2-5	TRBD1	TRBV10-3	TGTGCCATCAGTGATTTTGGACAGGGACAAGAGACCCAGTACTTC	CAISDFGQGQETQYF
many	TRBJ2-5	-	TRBV6-5	TGTGCCAGCAGGGATGAGACCCAGTACTTC	CASRDETQYF
many	TRBJ1-6	-	TRBV11-1	TGTGCCAGCAGCTTACGACGGGGTTCACCCCTCCACTTT	CASSLRRGSPLHF
many	TRBJ2-7	-	TRBV4-1	TGCGCCAGCAGCCAAGGGACTACACTGATAGGGCAGTACTTC	CASSQGTTLIGQYF